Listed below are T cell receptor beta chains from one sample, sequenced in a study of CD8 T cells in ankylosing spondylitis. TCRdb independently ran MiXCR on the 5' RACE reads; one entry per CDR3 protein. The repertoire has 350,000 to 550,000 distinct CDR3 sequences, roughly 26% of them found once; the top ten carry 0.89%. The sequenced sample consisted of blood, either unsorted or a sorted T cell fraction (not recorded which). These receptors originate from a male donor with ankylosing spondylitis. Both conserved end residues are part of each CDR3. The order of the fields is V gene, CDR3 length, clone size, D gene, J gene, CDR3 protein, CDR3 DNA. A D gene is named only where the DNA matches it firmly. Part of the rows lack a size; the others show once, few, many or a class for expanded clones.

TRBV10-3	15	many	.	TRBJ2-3	CAISESGIDTDTQYF	TGTGCCATCAGTGAGTCTGGCATCGACACAGATACGCAGTATTTT
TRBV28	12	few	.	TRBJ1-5	CASTTGNQPQHF	TGTGCCAGCACAACCGGGAATCAGCCCCAGCATTTT
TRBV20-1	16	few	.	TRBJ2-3	CSAPHYGRSSTDTQYF	TGCAGTGCCCCGCATTACGGCCGTTCTAGCACAGATACGCAGTATTTT
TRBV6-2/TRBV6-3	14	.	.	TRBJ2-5	CASSYVAVQETQYF	TGTGCCAGCAGTTATGTGGCGGTTCAAGAGACCCAGTACTTC
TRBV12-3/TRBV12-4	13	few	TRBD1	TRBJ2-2	CASSLTGNGELFF	TGTGCCAGCAGTTTGACAGGGAACGGGGAGCTGTTTTTT
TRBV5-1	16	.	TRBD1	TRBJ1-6	CASSGGQSSYNSPLHF	TGCGCCAGCAGCGGGGGACAGAGCTCCTATAATTCACCCCTCCACTTT
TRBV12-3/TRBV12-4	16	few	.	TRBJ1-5	CASSSVPTGGNQPQHF	TGTGCCAGCAGTTCCGTCCCAACTGGGGGCAATCAGCCCCAGCATTTT
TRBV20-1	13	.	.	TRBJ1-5	CSALSDTNQPQHF	TGCAGTGCCCTCTCGGACACCAATCAGCCCCAGCATTTT
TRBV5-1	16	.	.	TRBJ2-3	CASSFLRQKGTDTQYF	TGCGCCAGCAGCTTTCTACGACAGAAGGGCACAGATACGCAGTATTTT
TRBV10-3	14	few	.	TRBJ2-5	CAITAQRYQETQYF	TGTGCCATCACCGCCCAGAGGTACCAAGAGACCCAGTACTTC